This record covers a single TCR beta chain. Antigen specificity is unknown. The sample is drawn from a study of T cell responses to AZD1222 COVID-19 vaccine. Findings of the study overall: The study reported that nearly half of spike-specific TCRs target unmutated variant regions. Spike-wide coverage was observed for vaccine-associated CD4 TCRs, with dominant responses at 160-218 and 743-854. Donors were chiefly white British, with a greater number of females, and clonal diversity was perhaps underestimated. Two doses of AZD1222 preceded a rise in Spike-specific TCR breadth and depth.

TCRdb's copy holds only in-frame clones and misses some; the assay was immunoSEQ multiplex PCR. The sample has roughly 100,000 clones; more than 75% are singletons. This receptor was identified in an adult who received the MenACWY meningococcal vaccine as a control. The specimen comprised peripheral blood, sampled 28 days after the second dose of the MenACWY control vaccine.

The CDR3 reads CASSYGLAEETQYF. DNA for the CDR3: TGTGCCAGCAGTTACGGGCTAGCGGAAGAGACCCAGTACTTC. The chain is built from TRBV6-2 or TRBV6-3 and TRBJ2-5; 7 bases are shared with TRBD2. The CDR3 totals 14 residues. The junction had 3 bases not matched to a gene; V was cut back by 2 bases and J by 3 bases. The V gene's germline CDR1 is MNHEY and CDR2 SVGEGT.